Below are 31 T cell receptor beta chains sequenced from a single sample in a study of blood T cells in healthy people across ages. Next came a second PCR, run for about 7 to 12 cycles, which used a sample-barcoded 5' primer along with a J-beta primer mix. TCRdb called the 5' RACE reads again in MiXCR, with one record for every CDR3 protein. The data contain about 1.6 million distinct CDR3 sequences, roughly 30% of them singletons. The sample comprised blood. These receptor sequences come from a woman between 25 and 40 years old in good health.

Ten or more counts support this clonotype. The genes are TRBV29-1 and TRBJ2-7, with a tentative D call TRBD1 (6 bases). V lost 2 bases, J lost 0 bases, and 11 bases lay in between. CDR1 and CDR2 from the germline V gene are SQVTM and ANQGSEA. The CDR3 runs to 14 residues. The DNA for the CDR3 is TGCAGCGTTGAAACCCGGGACACCTCCTACGAGCAGTACTTC. It yields the protein CSVETRDTSYEQYF.

The gene calls are TRBV4-2 and TRBJ2-5; 11 nucleotides match TRBD2. This CDR3 spans 17 amino acids. J was trimmed by 5 bases and V by 1 base; bases with no gene match: 9. Germline V gene data show CDR1 as LGHNA and CDR2 as YNFKEQ. The CDR3 DNA reads as TGTGCCAGCAGCCAAGGGAGTAGCGGGGGGGCCACGGAGACCCAGTACTTC. Encoded protein: CASSQGSSGGATETQYF.

This clonotype was seen a few times. V and J are TRBV7-3 and TRBJ2-3; possibly TRBD1 for D (5 bases). CDR3 length: 14 amino acids. Looked up from germline, CDR1 is SGHTA and CDR2 is FQGTGA. The V gene lost 5 bases and the J gene lost 6 bases, with 15 bases spanning the gap. CDR3 protein: CASSPSVGRDTQYF. The CDR3 nucleotides are TGTGCCAGCAGCCCGTCTGTGGGGCGGGATACGCAGTATTTT.

There are a few counts of this clonotype. The V call is TRBV9, the J call TRBJ2-7; weak D call: TRBD1 (5 bases). The CDR3 covers 13 residues. Germline V gene lookup returns CDR1 SGDLS and CDR2 YYNGEE. Trimming removed 4 bases from V and 1 base from J, with 9 bases in between. CDR3 sequence: CASSNQGSYEQYF. DNA of the CDR3: TGTGCCAGCAGCAACCAGGGTTCCTACGAGCAGTACTTC.

This clonotype was recorded at least ten times. The V and J genes are TRBV27 and TRBJ1-2; 7 positions agree with TRBD1. CDR3 length equals 15 residues. Germline assignment: CDR1 MNHEY and CDR2 SMNVEV (reference sequence). With V trimmed by 5 bases and J by 4 bases, 10 bases remained unmatched. CDR3 loop: CASSPRQGSSYGYTF. Written as DNA, the CDR3 is TGTGCCAGCAGTCCCCGACAGGGTAGTAGCTATGGCTACACCTTC.

Concerning this clonotype: A much larger clone differs by one base, so this may be a read error. V usage is TRBV7-2 and J usage is TRBJ2-7; D remains ambiguous. This CDR3 contains 11 residues. From germline, CDR1 is SGHTA and CDR2 FQGNSA. The V gene lost 7 bases and the J gene lost 12 bases, with 16 bases spanning the gap. For the CDR3, the DNA is TGTGCCAGCACTCCAACGGAGACCCTGTACTTC. Amino acids: CASTPTETLYF.

This clonotype has a count of ten or more. V is TRBV7-8 and J is TRBJ1-4; the D is unclear. Trimming removed 1 base at V and 7 bases at J, with 16 bases between. CDR1 SGHVS and CDR2 FQNEAQ come from the germline V gene. The CDR3 extends over 16 amino acids. For the CDR3, the DNA is TGTGCCAGCAGCTTAGGGGATTTTACCTTGATTGAAAAACTGTTTTTT. It is translated as CASSLGDFTLIEKLFF.

The chain has TRBV9 and TRBJ1-1, with TRBD1 matching over 10 bases. The length of the CDR3 is 17 residues. Germline trimming cut 0 bases from V and 4 bases from J; bases unmatched to any gene: 9. Germline values: CDR1 SGDLS, CDR2 YYNGEE. The CDR3 bases are TGTGCCAGCAGCGTAGCTACGGGACAGGGGACGGTCACTGAAGCTTTCTTT. Amino acid sequence: CASSVATGQGTVTEAFF.

This clonotype was recorded at least ten times. This chain joins TRBV7-2 and TRBJ2-1; D might be TRBD1 or TRBD2, each matching 6 bases. The CDR3 consists of 14 residues. Per germline, CDR1 SGHTA and CDR2 FQGNSA. The V end lost 5 bases, the J end lost 8 bases, and 16 bases lay between the germline ends. The CDR3 protein is CASSTWGPGDEQFF. CDR3 nucleotides: TGTGCCAGCAGCACTTGGGGGCCGGGGGATGAGCAGTTCTTC.

Here the CDR3 reads CASSYGSNTEAFF. The CDR3, as DNA: TGTGCCAGCAGTTATGGTTCGAACACTGAAGCTTTCTTT. The rearrangement uses TRBV27 and TRBJ1-1; no reliable D call. The CDR3 spans 13 residues. V dropped 4 bases and J dropped 1 base, with 7 bases sitting between them. CDR1 and CDR2 from the germline V gene are MNHEY and SMNVEV (reference sequence).

This clonotype was seen a few times. J is TRBJ1-1 and V is TRBV3-1; possible D gene TRBD1, 6 bases. Germline-derived CDR1 and CDR2 are LGHDT and YNNKEL (reference sequence). Trimming left V 1 base short and J 6 bases short, with 15 bases between. This CDR3 comprises 15 residues. DNA for the CDR3: TGTGCCAGCAGCCAAGTCTTGGGAGGGGGATCTGAAGCTTTCTTT. Protein product: CASSQVLGGGSEAFF.

The chain employs TRBV5-1 and TRBJ2-5; TRBD2 matches 7 bases. V lost 0 bases to trimming and J lost 13 bases; unmatched junction nucleotides: 12. In germline, CDR1 is SGHRS, CDR2 YFSETQ. This CDR3 has 14 residues. The CDR3 is CASSLGLAEQLLYF. The CDR3 nucleotides read TGCGCCAGCAGCTTGGGGCTAGCGGAACAGCTACTGTACTTC.

This clonotype was recorded only once. The chain carries TRBV10-3 and TRBJ2-2; D is possibly TRBD2 (6 bases). Trimming stripped 6 bases from V and 4 bases from J, with 9 bases between. The CDR3 loop spans 13 amino acids. Looked up from germline, CDR1 is ENHRY and CDR2 is SYGVKD. The chain's CDR3 is CAIRDYSTGELFF. The CDR3 nucleotides read TGTGCCATCAGGGACTACAGCACCGGGGAGCTGTTTTTT.

The rearrangement uses TRBV12-3 or TRBV12-4 and TRBJ2-3; 8 bases are a match to TRBD2. The CDR3 covers 17 residues. Losses at the gene ends were 6 bases for V and 4 bases for J; bases not matched to a gene: 15. The CDR3 DNA reads TGTGCCAGCAGAATAGGCCAGACTAGCGTGAGCGCAGATACGCAGTATTTT. Translating it yields CASRIGQTSVSADTQYF.

The rearrangement links TRBV6-1 to TRBJ1-5; TRBD1 agrees at 9 bases. Per germline, CDR1 MNHNS and CDR2 SASEGT. The CDR3 extends over 14 amino acids. Germline trimming cut 7 bases from V and 6 bases from J; bases unmatched to any gene: 7. The CDR3 DNA reads as TGTGCCAGCACGCCGACAGGGGGACTTCAGCCCCAGCATTTT. This translates into CASTPTGGLQPQHF.

This clonotype came up a few times. V is TRBV4-1 and J is TRBJ1-2, with 7 bases fitting TRBD1. Trimming took 1 base from V and 6 from J; bases not matched to a gene: 5. Germline V gene sequence: CDR1 MGHRA, CDR2 YSYEKL. The CDR3 loop spans 14 amino acids. The CDR3 spells CASSQVGTADGYTF. For the CDR3, the DNA is TGCGCCAGCAGCCAAGTCGGGACAGCGGATGGCTACACCTTC.

This clonotype came up a few times. In DNA, the CDR3 is TGTGCCAGCAGTTTACCCCGGACCGCGGGAGATACGCAGTATTTT. It translates to CASSLPRTAGDTQYF. J is TRBJ2-3 and V is TRBV28; D is possibly TRBD2 (5 bases). Germline lookup yields CDR1 MDHEN and CDR2 SYDVKM. The V end was cut by 2 bases, the J end by 5 bases, with 14 bases between. The CDR3 is 15 amino acids.

This clonotype appeared a single time. This chain connects TRBV11-3 to TRBJ2-1; TRBD1 or TRBD2 may be the D gene (6 bases each). The CDR3 sequence is 15 residues long. The V end lost 1 base, the J end lost 5 bases, and 12 bases lay between the germline ends. The germline V gene has CDR1 SGHNT and CDR2 YENEEA. This CDR3 is CASSLVGGKNNEQFF. For the CDR3, the DNA is TGTGCCAGCAGCTTAGTAGGGGGGAAGAACAATGAGCAGTTCTTC.

The CDR3 reads CASSLSIGPSLSTDTQYF. The CDR3 DNA sequence: TGTGCCAGCAGTTTAAGTATAGGCCCGTCTCTTAGCACAGATACGCAGTATTTT. The rearrangement links TRBV27 to TRBJ2-3; unclear D gene. The length of the CDR3 is 18 residues. V lost 2 bases, J lost 0 bases, and 18 bases lay in between. The germline CDR1 and CDR2 sequences are MNHEY and SMNVEV (reference sequence).

In its sample, this clonotype was seen a few times. The chain is built from TRBV24-1 and TRBJ2-1; possible D gene TRBD1, 6 bases. There are 17 residues in the CDR3. Per the germline V gene, CDR1 is KGHDR and CDR2 is SFDVKD. Trimming took off 6 bases at V and 3 bases at J, with 20 bases between the two ends. CDR3 sequence: CATSKVQWDTNYNEQFF. CDR3 coding DNA: TGTGCCACCAGTAAGGTTCAATGGGACACCAACTACAATGAGCAGTTCTTC.

The genes are TRBV6-4 and TRBJ2-1; tentatively, D is TRBD2 (6 bases). V shed 4 bases and J shed 6 bases, with 25 bases lying between them. The germline CDR1 and CDR2 sequences are MRHNA and SNTAGT. The CDR3 runs to 18 residues. The CDR3 coding sequence is TGTGCCAGCAGTGCTTATGGGGACGGGACTCCGAAGCTCAATGAGCAGTTCTTC. Protein sequence: CASSAYGDGTPKLNEQFF.

This clonotype turned up a few times. The chain joins TRBV4-2 to TRBJ2-1, with 9 bases that match TRBD2. The J segment lost 4 bases and the V segment lost 2 bases, leaving 6 bases of the junction unmatched. CDR1 is LGHNA and CDR2 is YNFKEQ in the germline V gene. The CDR3 totals 16 residues. The CDR3 DNA is TGTGCCAGCAGCCAAAATCGGGCGGGAGGGTACAATGAGCAGTTCTTC. Translating gives CASSQNRAGGYNEQFF.

This clonotype was found a few times. The chain uses TRBV11-2 and TRBJ2-7; D perhaps matches TRBD2 (6 bases). The germline gives CDR1 SGHAT, CDR2 FQNNGV. This CDR3 contains 15 residues. The germline V and J ends were trimmed by 5 bases and 1 base, with 15 bases remaining between them. CDR3 in amino acids: CASSRLDTISYEQYF. DNA of the CDR3: TGTGCCAGCAGCCGACTAGACACCATATCCTACGAGCAGTACTTC.

The gene calls are TRBV20-1 and TRBJ2-7; TRBD2 aligns across 7 bases. Germline-derived CDR1 and CDR2 are DFQATT and SNEGSKA (reference sequence). V lost 1 base to trimming and J lost 3 bases; unmatched junction nucleotides: 12. This CDR3 region has 16 residues. The CDR3 DNA sequence: TGCAGTGCTAGAGGGCTAGCGGAAGGCGATTTCTACGAGCAGTACTTC. Its translation: CSARGLAEGDFYEQYF.

The rearrangement links TRBV7-8 to TRBJ2-1; 9 bases line up with TRBD2. The J segment lost 8 bases and the V segment lost 5 bases, leaving 13 bases of the junction unmatched. CDR3 length: 16 residues. The V gene's germline CDR1 is SGHVS and CDR2 FQNEAQ. The DNA of the CDR3 is TGTGCCAGCAGCATATCGTCTAGCGGGGCCCGGGATGAGCAGTTCTTC. This encodes CASSISSSGARDEQFF.

V gene TRBV2 combines with J gene TRBJ2-4; D gene uncertain. The CDR3 consists of 11 residues. Trimming cost V 4 bases and J 7 bases, with 5 bases left between them. Looked up from germline, CDR1 is SNHLY and CDR2 is FYNNEI. The CDR3 sequence is CASSGSNIQYF. The CDR3 bases are TGTGCCAGCAGTGGGTCTAACATTCAGTACTTC.

The chain uses TRBV12-3 or TRBV12-4 and TRBJ2-5; 10 nucleotides agree with TRBD1. The CDR3 runs 16 residues. V shed 4 bases and J 4 bases; nucleotides not matched to a gene: 9. Here the CDR3 reads CASSSADRGGAETQYF. CDR3 bases: TGTGCCAGCAGTTCCGCGGACAGGGGGGGGGCAGAGACCCAGTACTTC.

The rearrangement joins TRBV15 to TRBJ1-4; TRBD1 might be the D (5 bases). The CDR3 spans 16 residues. From germline, CDR1 is LNHNV and CDR2 YYDKDF (reference sequence). The V gene lost 6 bases and the J gene lost 2 bases, with 16 bases spanning the gap. CDR3: CATSPGSGGTNEKLFF. The CDR3 DNA is TGTGCCACCAGTCCAGGGTCAGGTGGTACTAATGAAAAACTGTTTTTT.

This clonotype was seen only once. The chain combines TRBV10-3 with TRBJ2-2, with TRBD1 matching 8 bases. Germline-derived CDR1 and CDR2 are ENHRY and SYGVKD. This CDR3 is 13 amino acids long. The ends lost 9 bases at V and 5 bases at J; junction bases unmatched: 5. CDR3 region: CAMSQGGTGELFF. The CDR3 region has the DNA TGTGCCATGTCACAGGGGGGTACCGGGGAGCTGTTTTTT.

This clonotype was counted ten times or more. The chain uses TRBV29-1 and TRBJ2-1, with TRBD2 matching over 16 bases. Germline loops: CDR1 SQVTM, CDR2 ANQGSEA. The CDR3 is 17 amino acids. Germline trimming cut 4 bases from V and 1 base from J; bases unmatched to any gene: 4. CDR3 sequence (DNA): TGCAGCGTTGTCGGGACTAGCGGGAGGGGGTCCTACAATGAGCAGTTCTTC. Protein product: CSVVGTSGRGSYNEQFF.

As for this clonotype: This may come from a read error, since a much larger clone is one base off. The J gene is TRBJ2-6, the V gene TRBV7-2; no definite D call. Looked up from germline, CDR1 is SGHTA and CDR2 is FQGNSA. CDR3 length: 13 residues. DNA for the CDR3: TGTGCCGGCAGCTATAAAGGGGCCAACGTCCTGACTTTC. It specifies CAGSYKGANVLTF.